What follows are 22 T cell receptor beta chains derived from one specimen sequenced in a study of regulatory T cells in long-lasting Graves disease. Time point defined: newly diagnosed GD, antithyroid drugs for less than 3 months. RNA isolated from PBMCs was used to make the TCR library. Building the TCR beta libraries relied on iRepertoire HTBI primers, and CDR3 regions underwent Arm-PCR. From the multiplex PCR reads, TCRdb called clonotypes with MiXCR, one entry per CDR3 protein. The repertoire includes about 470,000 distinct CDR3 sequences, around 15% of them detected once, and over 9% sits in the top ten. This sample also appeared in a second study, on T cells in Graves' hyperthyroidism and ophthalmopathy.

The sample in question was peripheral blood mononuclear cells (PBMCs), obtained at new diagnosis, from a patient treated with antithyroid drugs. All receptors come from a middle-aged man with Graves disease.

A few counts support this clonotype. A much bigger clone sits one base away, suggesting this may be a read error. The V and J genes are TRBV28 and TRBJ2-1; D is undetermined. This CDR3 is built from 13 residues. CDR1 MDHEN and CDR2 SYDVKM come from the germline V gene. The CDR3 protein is CVSSVPHSNEQFF. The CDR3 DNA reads TGTGTCAGCAGTGTCCCCCACAGCAATGAGCAGTTCTTC.

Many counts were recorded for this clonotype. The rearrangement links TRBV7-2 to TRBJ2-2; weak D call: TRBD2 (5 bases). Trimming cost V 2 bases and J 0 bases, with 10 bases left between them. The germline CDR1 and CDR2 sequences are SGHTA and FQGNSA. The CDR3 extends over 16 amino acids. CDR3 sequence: CASSLSGNANTGELFF. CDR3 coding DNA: TGTGCCAGCAGCTTAAGCGGTAACGCGAACACCGGGGAGCTGTTTTTT.

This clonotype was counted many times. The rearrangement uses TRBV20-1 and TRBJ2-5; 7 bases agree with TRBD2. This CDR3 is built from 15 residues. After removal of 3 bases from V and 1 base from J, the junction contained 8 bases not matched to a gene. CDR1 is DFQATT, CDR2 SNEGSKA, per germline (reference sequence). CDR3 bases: TGCAGTGCTAGGGGCGGGGGAAGCGCCCAAGAGACCCAGTACTTC. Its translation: CSARGGGSAQETQYF.

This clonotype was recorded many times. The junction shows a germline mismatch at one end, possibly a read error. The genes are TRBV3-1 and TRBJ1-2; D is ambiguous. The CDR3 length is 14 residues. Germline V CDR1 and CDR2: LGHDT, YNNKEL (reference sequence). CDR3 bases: TGTGCCAGCACCCAAGGGCAGACTAACTATGGCTACACCTTC. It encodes CASTQGQTNYGYTF.

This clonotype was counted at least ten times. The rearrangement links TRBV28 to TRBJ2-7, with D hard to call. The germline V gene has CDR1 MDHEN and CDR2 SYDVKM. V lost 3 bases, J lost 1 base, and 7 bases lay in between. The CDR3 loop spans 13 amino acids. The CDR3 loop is CASSFAGSYEQYF. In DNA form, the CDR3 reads TGTGCCAGCAGTTTCGCCGGTTCCTACGAGCAGTACTTC.

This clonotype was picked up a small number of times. CDR3 nucleotides: TGCAGCGTTGTCATCTCGCCGGGGACTGAAGCTTTCTTT. Translation: CSVVISPGTEAFF. V gene TRBV29-1 combines with J gene TRBJ1-1; D not certain. Germline V lookup: CDR1 SQVTM, CDR2 ANQGSEA. The CDR3 is 13 amino acids. The ends were cut back, 4 bases at V and 5 bases at J, with 14 bases in the middle.

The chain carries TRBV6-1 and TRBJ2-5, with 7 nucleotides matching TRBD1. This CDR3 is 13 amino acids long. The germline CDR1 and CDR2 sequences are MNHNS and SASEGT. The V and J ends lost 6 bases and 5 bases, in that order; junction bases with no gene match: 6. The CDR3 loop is CASSQQGMETQYF. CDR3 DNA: TGTGCCAGCAGCCAACAGGGGATGGAGACCCAGTACTTC.

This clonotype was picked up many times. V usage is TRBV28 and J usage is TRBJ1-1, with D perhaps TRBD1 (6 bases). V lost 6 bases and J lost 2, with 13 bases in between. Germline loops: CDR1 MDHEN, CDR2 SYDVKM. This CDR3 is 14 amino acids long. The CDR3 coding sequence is TGTGCCAGCAGGAGGGAGGGGGGCAACACTGAAGCTTTCTTT. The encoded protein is CASRREGGNTEAFF.

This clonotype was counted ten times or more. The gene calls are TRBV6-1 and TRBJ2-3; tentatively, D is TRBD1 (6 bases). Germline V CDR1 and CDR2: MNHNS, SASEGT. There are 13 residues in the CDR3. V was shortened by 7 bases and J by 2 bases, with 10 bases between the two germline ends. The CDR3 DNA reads TGTGCCAGCAAACAGGGCATCACAGATACGCAGTATTTT. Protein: CASKQGITDTQYF.

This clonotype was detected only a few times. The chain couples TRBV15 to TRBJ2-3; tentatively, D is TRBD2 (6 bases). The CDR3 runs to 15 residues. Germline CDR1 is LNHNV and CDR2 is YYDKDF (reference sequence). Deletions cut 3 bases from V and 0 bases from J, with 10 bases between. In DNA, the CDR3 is TGTGCCACCAGCAGGAGCGGGCCTAGCACAGATACGCAGTATTTT. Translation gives CATSRSGPSTDTQYF.

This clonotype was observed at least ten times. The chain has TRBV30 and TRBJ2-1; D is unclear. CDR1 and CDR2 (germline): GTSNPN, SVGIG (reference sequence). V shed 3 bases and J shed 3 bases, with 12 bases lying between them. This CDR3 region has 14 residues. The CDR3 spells CAWRDPVFYNEQFF. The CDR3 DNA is TGTGCCTGGAGGGACCCCGTTTTCTACAATGAGCAGTTCTTC.

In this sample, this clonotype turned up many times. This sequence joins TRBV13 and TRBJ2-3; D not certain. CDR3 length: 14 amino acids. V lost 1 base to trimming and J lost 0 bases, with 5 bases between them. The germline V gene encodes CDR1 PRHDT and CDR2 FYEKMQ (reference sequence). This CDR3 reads CASSLDVSTDTQYF. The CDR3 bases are TGTGCCAGCAGCTTAGATGTTAGCACAGATACGCAGTATTTT.

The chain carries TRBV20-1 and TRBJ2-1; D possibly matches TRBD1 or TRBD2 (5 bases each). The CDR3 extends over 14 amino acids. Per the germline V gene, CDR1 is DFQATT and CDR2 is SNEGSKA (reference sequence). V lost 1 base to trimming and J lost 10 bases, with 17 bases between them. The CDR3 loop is CSARVTAVWGEQFF. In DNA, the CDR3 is TGCAGTGCTAGAGTAACGGCGGTTTGGGGGGAGCAGTTCTTC.

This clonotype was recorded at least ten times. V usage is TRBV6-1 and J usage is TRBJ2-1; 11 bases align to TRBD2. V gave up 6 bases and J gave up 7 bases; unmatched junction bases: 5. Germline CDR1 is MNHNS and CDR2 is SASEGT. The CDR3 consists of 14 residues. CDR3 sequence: CASRPGLAVNEQFF. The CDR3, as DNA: TGTGCCAGCAGACCGGGACTAGCGGTGAATGAGCAGTTCTTC.

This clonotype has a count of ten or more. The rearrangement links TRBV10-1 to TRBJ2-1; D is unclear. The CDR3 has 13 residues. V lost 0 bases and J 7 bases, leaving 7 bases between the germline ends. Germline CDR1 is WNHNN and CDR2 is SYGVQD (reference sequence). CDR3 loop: CASSESLGNEQFF. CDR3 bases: TGCGCCAGCAGTGAGTCGCTGGGGAATGAGCAGTTCTTC.

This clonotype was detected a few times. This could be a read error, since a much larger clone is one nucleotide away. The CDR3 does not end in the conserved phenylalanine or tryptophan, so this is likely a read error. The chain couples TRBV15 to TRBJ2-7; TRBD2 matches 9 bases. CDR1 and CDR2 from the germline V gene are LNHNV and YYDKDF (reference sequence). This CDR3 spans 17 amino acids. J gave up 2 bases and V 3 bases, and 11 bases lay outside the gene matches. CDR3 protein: CATSRWVGAGGPYEQYS. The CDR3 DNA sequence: TGTGCCACCAGCAGGTGGGTTGGAGCGGGAGGCCCCTACGAGCAGTACTCC.

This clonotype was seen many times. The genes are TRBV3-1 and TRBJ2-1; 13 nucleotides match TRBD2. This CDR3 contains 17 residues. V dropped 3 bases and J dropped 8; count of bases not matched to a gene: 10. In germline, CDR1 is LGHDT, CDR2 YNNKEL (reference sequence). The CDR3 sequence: CASSHRRTSGSMDEQFF. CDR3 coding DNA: TGTGCCAGCAGCCACCGAAGGACTAGCGGGAGTATGGATGAGCAGTTCTTC.

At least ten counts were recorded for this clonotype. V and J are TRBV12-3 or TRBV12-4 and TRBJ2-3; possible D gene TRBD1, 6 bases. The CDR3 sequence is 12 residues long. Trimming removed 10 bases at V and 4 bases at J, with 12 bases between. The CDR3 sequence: CATKGDADTQYF. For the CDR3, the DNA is TGTGCCACAAAGGGGGATGCAGATACGCAGTATTTT.

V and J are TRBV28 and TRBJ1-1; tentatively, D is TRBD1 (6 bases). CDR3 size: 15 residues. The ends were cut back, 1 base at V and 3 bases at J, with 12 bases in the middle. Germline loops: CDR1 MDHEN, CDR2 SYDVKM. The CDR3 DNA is TGTGCCAGCAGTTTATTCCCACAGGGAGACACTGAAGCTTTCTTT. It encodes CASSLFPQGDTEAFF.

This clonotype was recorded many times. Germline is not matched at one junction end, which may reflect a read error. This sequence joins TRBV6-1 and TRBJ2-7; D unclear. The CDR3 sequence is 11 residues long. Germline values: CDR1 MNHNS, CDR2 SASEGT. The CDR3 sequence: CASSGDTTFGF. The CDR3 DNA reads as TGTGCCAGCAGTGGTGACACGACGTTCGGGTTC.

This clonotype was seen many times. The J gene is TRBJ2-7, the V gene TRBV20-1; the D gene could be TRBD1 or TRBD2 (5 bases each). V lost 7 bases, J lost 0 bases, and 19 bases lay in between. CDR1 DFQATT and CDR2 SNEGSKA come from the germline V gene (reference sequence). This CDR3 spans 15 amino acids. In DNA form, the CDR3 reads TGCAGTGGGGTAGGGGATACGGGGAGCTCCTACGAGCAGTACTTC. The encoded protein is CSGVGDTGSSYEQYF.

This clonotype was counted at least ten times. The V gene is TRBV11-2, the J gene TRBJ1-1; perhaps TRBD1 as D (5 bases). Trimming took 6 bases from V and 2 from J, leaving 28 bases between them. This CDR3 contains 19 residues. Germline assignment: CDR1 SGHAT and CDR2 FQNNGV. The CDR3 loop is CASRLVARWGQHLNTEAFF. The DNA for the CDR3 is TGTGCCAGCAGACTCGTTGCTCGTTGGGGCCAGCATCTAAACACTGAAGCTTTCTTT.